The next 14 T cell receptor beta chains were all read from a single sample in a study of blood T cell repertoires in COVID-19. Generated by immunoSEQ multiplex PCR, the TCRdb table keeps only in-frame clones and is missing some. The table shows 250,000 to 350,000 clones, with roughly 85% occurring only once. The specimen sequenced was PBMCs or T cells enriched from blood (not recorded which). Receptor source: a woman aged 50 to 60 who had recovered from COVID-19.

This rearrangement joins TRBV5-6 to TRBJ1-5; D is perhaps TRBD1 (6 bases). Germline V gene sequence: CDR1 SGHDT, CDR2 YYEEEE. Deletions cut 3 bases from V and 6 bases from J, with 16 bases between. CDR3 length: 15 amino acids. The CDR3 here is CASSWNREIRQPQHF. CDR3 DNA: TGTGCCAGCAGCTGGAACAGGGAGATTCGTCAGCCCCAGCATTTT.

The rearrangement uses TRBV7-9 and TRBJ1-2, with TRBD1 matching over 10 bases. There are 13 residues in the CDR3. CDR1 is SEHNR and CDR2 is FQNEAQ in the germline V gene (reference sequence). V shed 5 bases, J shed 6 bases, and the junction held 3 bases outside the gene matches. The CDR3 here is CASSTTGGNGYTF. CDR3 nucleotides: TGTGCCAGCAGCACGACAGGGGGCAATGGCTACACCTTC.

The gene calls are TRBV19 and TRBJ1-2, with D possibly being TRBD1 (5 bases). The V end was cut by 3 bases, the J end by 4 bases, with 15 bases between. The germline V gene encodes CDR1 LNHDA and CDR2 SQIVND (reference sequence). The CDR3 sequence is 15 residues long. The CDR3 DNA follows: TGTGCCAGTAGTATCCGAGGAGGGGTTACCTATGGCTACACCTTC. Translated, it gives CASSIRGGVTYGYTF. Full variable domain (outside the CDR3, taken from reference TRBV19 and TRBJ1-2): DGGITQSPKYLFRKEGQNVTLSCEQNLNHDAMYWYRQDPGQGLRLIYYSQIVNDFQKGDIAEGYSVSREKKESFPLTVTSAQKNPTAFYLCASSIRGGVTYGYTFGSGTRLTVV.

This clone has a single count. This rearrangement joins TRBV5-1 to TRBJ1-2; 9 bases are a match to TRBD1. V lost 5 bases, J lost 8 bases, and 7 bases stayed unmatched. This CDR3 spans 13 amino acids. CDR1 is SGHRS and CDR2 is YFSETQ in the germline V gene. The CDR3 nucleotides read TGCGCCAGCAGGCCAGACAGGGGGAAGGGCTACACCTTC. It codes for CASRPDRGKGYTF.

The V call is TRBV6-2 or TRBV6-3, the J call TRBJ2-5; 9 bases line up with TRBD1. The CDR3 has 18 amino acids. V lost 0 bases and J lost 5; bases outside the gene matches: 13. Germline CDR1 reads MNHEY; CDR2 reads SVGEGT. The CDR3 bases are TGTGCCAGCAGTTACTCGAGACAGGGGGTACGTCTAAGGGAGACCCAGTACTTC. Amino acids: CASSYSRQGVRLRETQYF.

The gene calls are TRBV6-2 or TRBV6-3 and TRBJ1-1; D unresolved. V was trimmed by 6 bases and J by 5 bases, leaving 10 bases between them. The germline gives CDR1 MNHEY, CDR2 SVGEGT. This CDR3 has 12 residues. The CDR3 spells CASSGGWTEAFF. The CDR3 DNA is TGTGCCAGCAGCGGAGGGTGGACTGAAGCTTTCTTT.

This clone was picked up one time. The rearrangement uses TRBV5-4 and TRBJ2-3; perhaps TRBD1 as D (5 bases). Germline loops: CDR1 SGHNT, CDR2 YYREEE (reference sequence). There are 12 residues in the CDR3. V was cut by 4 bases and J by 5 bases, with 8 bases left in between. The CDR3: CASSAQGDTQYF. As DNA, the CDR3 is TGTGCCAGCAGCGCGCAGGGAGATACGCAGTATTTT.

This chain joins TRBV5-1 and TRBJ2-3; 7 nucleotides align to TRBD1. V gave up 0 bases and J gave up 2 bases; unmatched junction bases: 9. Germline V gene sequence: CDR1 SGHRS, CDR2 YFSETQ. The CDR3 has 17 amino acids. CDR3 loop: CASSLGGWTGLTDTQYF. CDR3 nucleotide sequence: TGCGCCAGCAGCTTGGGAGGTTGGACAGGACTCACAGATACGCAGTATTTT. The whole variable domain, filled in from reference TRBV5-1 and TRBJ2-3, reads KAGVTQTPRYLIKTRGQQVTLSCSPISGHRSVSWYQQTPGQGLQFLFEYFSETQRNKGNFPGRFSGRQFSNSRSEMNVSTLELGDSALYLCASSLGGWTGLTDTQYFGPGTRLTVL.

The V and J genes are TRBV5-1 and TRBJ2-2, with TRBD2 identical over 7 bases. Trimming took 5 bases from V and 3 from J; bases not matched to a gene: 4. The CDR3 has 14 residues. Germline CDR1 reads SGHRS; CDR2 reads YFSETQ. The CDR3: CASSRDYYTGELFF. CDR3 DNA sequence: TGCGCCAGCAGTCGGGACTACTACACCGGGGAGCTGTTTTTT.

The genes are TRBV9 and TRBJ2-5; D might be TRBD2 (6 bases). This CDR3 spans 16 amino acids. The V gene lost 0 bases and the J gene lost 2 bases, with 14 bases spanning the gap. Germline loops: CDR1 SGDLS, CDR2 YYNGEE. The CDR3 DNA reads TGTGCCAGCAGCGTAGACCTAGGCGGGGTACAAGAGACCCAGTACTTC. Translation gives CASSVDLGGVQETQYF.

CDR3 coding DNA: TGCAGTGCTAGAGATCAAAATACGCAGTATTTT. This gives the protein CSARDQNTQYF. V and J are TRBV20-1 and TRBJ2-3; D gene uncertain. Germline CDR1 and CDR2: DFQATT and SNEGSKA (reference sequence). The CDR3 totals 11 residues. V lost 0 bases and J 7 bases, leaving 5 bases between the germline ends.

This clone was seen a handful of times. DNA for the CDR3: TGTGCCAGCAGTCCATCTGCGGGCCTAAGCAATCAGCCCCAGCATTTT. Protein product: CASSPSAGLSNQPQHF. The chain combines TRBV7-6 with TRBJ1-5; no definite D call. The V end was cut by 6 bases, the J end by 1 base, with 16 bases between. There are 16 residues in the CDR3. CDR1 and CDR2 (germline): SGHVS, FNYEAQ.

The chain joins TRBV30 to TRBJ2-5, with 8 bases fitting TRBD2. The CDR3 has 15 residues. V trimming: 2 bases; J trimming: 3 bases; junction bases outside the gene matches: 8. Germline CDR1 GTSNPN, CDR2 SVGIG (reference sequence). The CDR3 here is CAWSIQRERKETQYF. CDR3 nucleotides: TGTGCCTGGAGTATACAGCGGGAGAGGAAAGAGACCCAGTACTTC.

The CDR3 here is CASSIVSGRVGELFF. CDR3 DNA: TGTGCCAGTAGTATAGTAAGCGGGAGAGTCGGGGAGCTGTTTTTT. The rearrangement links TRBV19 to TRBJ2-2, with 8 bases matching TRBD2. The CDR3 sequence is 15 residues long. CDR1 and CDR2 (germline): LNHDA, SQIVND (reference sequence). Trimming at V came to 1 base and at J to 7 bases, leaving 5 bases not matched to a gene.